This T cell receptor (beta chain) is from a study of T cell repertoires in cytomegalovirus infection. Study background: Both CMV infection and a matching HLA type were indicated by public TCR beta signatures.

Study-wide points: Dominant in the ex vivo response were TCR beta clonotypes restricted by HLA-C and specific for CMV.

As to this clonotype: What it recognizes is unknown.

V was cut by 3 bases and J by 6 bases, with 21 bases left in between. This CDR3 is built from 17 residues. CDR1 and CDR2 from the germline V gene are MNHEY and SMNVEV (reference sequence). TCRdb independently ran MiXCR on the reads; one entry per CDR3 protein. Of about 330,000 distinct CDR3 sequences listed, 9% to 9.5% were seen once; the top ten hold around 4.5%. The sample taken for sequencing was PBMCs. The V and J genes are TRBV27 and TRBJ2-1, with D possibly being TRBD2 (5 bases). This receptor was identified in a human donor in good health (CMV status not recorded). Some clones in this sample may be carry-over from other donors' samples. The CDR3 nucleotides read TGTGCCAGCAGTTTTCGCGTCTACGGGGAAAGGACCAATGAGCAGTTCTTC. It is translated as CASSFRVYGERTNEQFF.